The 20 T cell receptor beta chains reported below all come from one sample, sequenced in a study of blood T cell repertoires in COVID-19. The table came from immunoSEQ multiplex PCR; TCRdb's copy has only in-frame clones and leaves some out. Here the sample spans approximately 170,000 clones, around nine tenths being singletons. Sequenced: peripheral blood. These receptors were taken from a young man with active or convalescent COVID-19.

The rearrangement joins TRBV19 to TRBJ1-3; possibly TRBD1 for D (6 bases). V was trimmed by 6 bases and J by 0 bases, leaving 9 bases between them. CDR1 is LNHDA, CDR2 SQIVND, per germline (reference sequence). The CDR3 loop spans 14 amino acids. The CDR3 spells CASSLDSSGNTIYF. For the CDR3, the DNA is TGTGCCAGTAGCCTGGACAGCTCTGGAAACACCATATATTTT.

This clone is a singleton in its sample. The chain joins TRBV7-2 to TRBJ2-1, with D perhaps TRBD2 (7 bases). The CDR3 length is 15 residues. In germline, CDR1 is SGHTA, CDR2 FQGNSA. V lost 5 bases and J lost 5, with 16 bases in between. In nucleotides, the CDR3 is TGTGCCAGCAGCCTCGAGGGGGGGACGAACAATGAGCAGTTCTTC. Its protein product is CASSLEGGTNNEQFF.

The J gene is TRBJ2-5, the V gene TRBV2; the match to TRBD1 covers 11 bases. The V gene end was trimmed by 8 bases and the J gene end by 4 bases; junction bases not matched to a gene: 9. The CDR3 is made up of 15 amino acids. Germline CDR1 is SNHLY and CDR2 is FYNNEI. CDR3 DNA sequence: TGTGCCAGCGGACCCCGGACAGGGGGCGGAGAGACCCAGTACTTC. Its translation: CASGPRTGGGETQYF.

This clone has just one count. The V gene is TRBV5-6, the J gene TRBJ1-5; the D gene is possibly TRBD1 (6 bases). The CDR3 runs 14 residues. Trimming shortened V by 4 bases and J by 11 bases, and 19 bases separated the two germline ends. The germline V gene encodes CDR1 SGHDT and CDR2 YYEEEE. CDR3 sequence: CASSHEASGTTQHF. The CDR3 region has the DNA TGTGCCAGCAGCCACGAAGCGTCCGGGACAACCCAGCATTTT. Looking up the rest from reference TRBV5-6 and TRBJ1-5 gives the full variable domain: DAGVTQSPTHLIKTRGQQVTLRCSPKSGHDTVSWYQQALGQGPQFIFQYYEEEERQRGNFPDRFSGHQFPNYSSELNVNALLLGDSALYLCASSHEASGTTQHFGDGTRLSIL.

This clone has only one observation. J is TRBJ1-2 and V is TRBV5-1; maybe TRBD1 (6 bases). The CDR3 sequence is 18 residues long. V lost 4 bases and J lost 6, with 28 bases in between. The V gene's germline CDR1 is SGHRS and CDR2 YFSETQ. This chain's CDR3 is CASSHAPPKETGWNGYTF. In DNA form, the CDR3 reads TGCGCCAGCAGCCATGCACCACCGAAAGAAACAGGGTGGAATGGCTACACCTTC.

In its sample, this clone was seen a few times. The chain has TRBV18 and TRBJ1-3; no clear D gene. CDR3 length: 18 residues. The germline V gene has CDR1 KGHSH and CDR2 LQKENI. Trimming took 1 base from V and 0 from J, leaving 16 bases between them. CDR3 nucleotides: TGTGCCAGCTCACCACGCGGTTCCTGGGTTGTCTCTGGAAACACCATATATTTT. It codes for CASSPRGSWVVSGNTIYF.

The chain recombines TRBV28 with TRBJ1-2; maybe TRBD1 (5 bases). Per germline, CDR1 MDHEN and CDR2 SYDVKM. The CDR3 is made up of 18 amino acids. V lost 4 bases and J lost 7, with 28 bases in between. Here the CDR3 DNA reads TGTGCCAGCAGTTCACAGGTTATTCTTCAGGAGCTCTATTCTGGCTACACCTTC. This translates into CASSSQVILQELYSGYTF.

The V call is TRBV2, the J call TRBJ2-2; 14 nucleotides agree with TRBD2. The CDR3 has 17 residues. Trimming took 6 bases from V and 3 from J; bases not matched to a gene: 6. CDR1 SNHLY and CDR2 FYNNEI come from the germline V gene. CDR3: CASRQPGLAGDTGELFF. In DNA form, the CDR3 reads TGTGCCAGCAGGCAGCCGGGACTAGCGGGGGACACCGGGGAGCTGTTTTTT.

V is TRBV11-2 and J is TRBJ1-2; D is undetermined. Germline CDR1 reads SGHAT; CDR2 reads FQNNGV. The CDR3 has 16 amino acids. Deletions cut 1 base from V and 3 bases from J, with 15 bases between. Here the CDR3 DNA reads TGTGCCAGCAGCTTAGGGAGGGCCGGCGTTGACTATGGCTACACCTTC. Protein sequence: CASSLGRAGVDYGYTF.

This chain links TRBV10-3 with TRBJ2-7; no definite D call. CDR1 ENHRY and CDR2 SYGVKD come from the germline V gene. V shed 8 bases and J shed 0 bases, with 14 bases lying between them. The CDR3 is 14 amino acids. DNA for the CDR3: TGTGCCATCTCGGGTAGATTATCCTCCTACGAGCAGTACTTC. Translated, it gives CAISGRLSSYEQYF.

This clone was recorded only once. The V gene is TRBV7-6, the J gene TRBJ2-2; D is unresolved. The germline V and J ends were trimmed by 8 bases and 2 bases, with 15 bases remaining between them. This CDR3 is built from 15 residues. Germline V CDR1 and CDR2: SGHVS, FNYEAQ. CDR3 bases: TGTGCCAGCGGAAAGACACGCATAAACACCGGGGAGCTGTTTTTT. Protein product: CASGKTRINTGELFF.

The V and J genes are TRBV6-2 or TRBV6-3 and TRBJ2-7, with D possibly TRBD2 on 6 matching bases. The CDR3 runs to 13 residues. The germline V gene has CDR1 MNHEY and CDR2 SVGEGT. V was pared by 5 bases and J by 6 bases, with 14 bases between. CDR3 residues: CASSAWDFAEQYF. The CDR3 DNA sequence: TGTGCCAGCAGTGCCTGGGACTTCGCCGAGCAGTACTTC.

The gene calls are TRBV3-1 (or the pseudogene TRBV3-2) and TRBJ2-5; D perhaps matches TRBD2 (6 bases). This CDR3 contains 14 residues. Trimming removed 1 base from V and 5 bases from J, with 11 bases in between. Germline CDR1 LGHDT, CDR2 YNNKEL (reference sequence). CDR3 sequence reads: CASSQGGVGETQYF. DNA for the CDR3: TGTGCCAGCAGCCAAGGGGGGGTGGGCGAGACCCAGTACTTC.

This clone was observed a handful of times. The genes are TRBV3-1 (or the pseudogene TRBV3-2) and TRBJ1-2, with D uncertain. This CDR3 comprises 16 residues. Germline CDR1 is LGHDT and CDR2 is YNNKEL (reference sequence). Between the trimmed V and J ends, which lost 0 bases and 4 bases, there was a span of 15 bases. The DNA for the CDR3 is TGTGCCAGCAGCCAAGAGATAGGTTTCAGGTTCTATGGCTACACCTTC. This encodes CASSQEIGFRFYGYTF.

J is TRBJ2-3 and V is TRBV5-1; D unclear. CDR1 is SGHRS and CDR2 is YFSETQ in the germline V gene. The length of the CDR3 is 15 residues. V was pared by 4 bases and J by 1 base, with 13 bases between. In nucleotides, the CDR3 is TGCGCCAGCAGCACCCCTGCACCGGGCACAGATACGCAGTATTTT. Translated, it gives CASSTPAPGTDTQYF.

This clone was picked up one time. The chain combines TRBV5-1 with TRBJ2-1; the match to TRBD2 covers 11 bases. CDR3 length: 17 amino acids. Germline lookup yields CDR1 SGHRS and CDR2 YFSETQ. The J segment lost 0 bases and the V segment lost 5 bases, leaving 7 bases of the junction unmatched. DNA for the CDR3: TGCGCCAGCAGGATACTAGCGGGGGCAAGCTCCTACAATGAGCAGTTCTTC. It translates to CASRILAGASSYNEQFF.

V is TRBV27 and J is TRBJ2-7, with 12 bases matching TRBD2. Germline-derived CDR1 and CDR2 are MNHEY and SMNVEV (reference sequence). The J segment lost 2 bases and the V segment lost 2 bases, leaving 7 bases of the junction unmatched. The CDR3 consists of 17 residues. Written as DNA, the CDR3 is TGTGCCAGCAGTTTACCCGGACTAGCGGGAAACACCTACGAGCAGTACTTC. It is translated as CASSLPGLAGNTYEQYF.

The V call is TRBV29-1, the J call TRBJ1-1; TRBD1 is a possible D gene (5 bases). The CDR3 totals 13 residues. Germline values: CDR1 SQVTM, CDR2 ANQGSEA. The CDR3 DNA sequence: TGCACCGTAATCAGGGATCGGAACACTGAAGCTTTCTTT. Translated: CTVIRDRNTEAFF.

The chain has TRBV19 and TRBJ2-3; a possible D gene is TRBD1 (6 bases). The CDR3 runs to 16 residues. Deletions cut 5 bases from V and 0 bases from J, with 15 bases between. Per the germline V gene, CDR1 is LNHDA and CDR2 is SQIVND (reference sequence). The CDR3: CASSPSTGISTDTQYF. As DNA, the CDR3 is TGTGCCAGTAGTCCCTCGACAGGTATTAGCACAGATACGCAGTATTTT.

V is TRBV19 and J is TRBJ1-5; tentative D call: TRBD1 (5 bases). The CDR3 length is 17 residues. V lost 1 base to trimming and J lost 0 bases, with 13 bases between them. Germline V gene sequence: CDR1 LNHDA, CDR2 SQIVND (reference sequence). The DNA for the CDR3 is TGTGCCAGTAGTATAGGCAGGGAAGAATATAGCAATCAGCCCCAGCATTTT. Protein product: CASSIGREEYSNQPQHF. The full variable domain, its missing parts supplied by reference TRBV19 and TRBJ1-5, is DGGITQSPKYLFRKEGQNVTLSCEQNLNHDAMYWYRQDPGQGLRLIYYSQIVNDFQKGDIAEGYSVSREKKESFPLTVTSAQKNPTAFYLCASSIGREEYSNQPQHFGDGTRLSIL.